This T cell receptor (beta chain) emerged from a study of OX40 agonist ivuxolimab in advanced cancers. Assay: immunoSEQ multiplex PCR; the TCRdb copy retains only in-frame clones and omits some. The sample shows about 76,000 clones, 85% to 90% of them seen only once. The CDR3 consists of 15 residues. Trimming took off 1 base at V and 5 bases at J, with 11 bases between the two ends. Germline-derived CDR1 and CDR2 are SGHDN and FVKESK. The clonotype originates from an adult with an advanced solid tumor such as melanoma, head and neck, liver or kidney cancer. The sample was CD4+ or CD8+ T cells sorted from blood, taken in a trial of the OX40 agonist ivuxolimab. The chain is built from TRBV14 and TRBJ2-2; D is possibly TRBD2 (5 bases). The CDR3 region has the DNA TGTGCCAGCAGCCAAGCCTACGGGGAAACCGGGGAGCTGTTTTTT. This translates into CASSQAYGETGELFF.